This T cell receptor (beta chain) was retrieved from a study of identical twins. Germline values: CDR1 SGHRS, CDR2 YFSETQ. The CDR3 contains 16 residues. Trimming took 5 bases from V and 0 from J; bases not matched to a gene: 6. Using its own MiXCR run on the 5' RACE reads, TCRdb lists one record per CDR3 protein. Of around 490,000 distinct CDR3 sequences in the sample, about 20% were seen once. General observations from the study: Invariant MAIT and iNKT cells are populations that could partly confound zero-insertion analyses. Out-of-frame beta chain sequences displayed weaker excess sharing between twins.

Note on this clonotype: Its antigen is currently unknown.

The same data also contributed to another study, on yellow fever vaccine responses in identical twins.

What was sequenced was CD4+ T cells sorted from blood. This rearrangement joins TRBV5-1 to TRBJ2-3; 10 bases fit TRBD2. The sequence was collected from a woman aged 18-29 years in good health. Here the CDR3 reads CASRSGGASSTDTQYF. The CDR3 DNA is TGCGCCAGCAGAAGCGGGGGGGCCTCTAGCACAGATACGCAGTATTTT.